The 16 T cell receptor beta chains reported below all come from one sample, sequenced in a study of beta chain features in type 1 diabetes. The study, taken as a whole, reports: Moderately but significantly shorter TCRB CDR3s were found in Type 1 diabetes patients in all four CD4+ subsets.

The isolated RNA, all of it, was reverse transcribed, so expressed TCRB transcripts were what got sequenced. Sequencing was performed with immunoSEQ multiplex PCR; in TCRdb, only in-frame clones are kept and a portion is missing. The sample has a few hundred thousand clones, 8.5% to 10% seen once. These receptors are not linked to any known antigen. The sequenced sample consisted of central memory CD4+ T cells from blood. Receptors originate from a man between 25 and 39 years old with type 1 diabetes.

This clone was seen a few times. This chain uses TRBV5-4 with TRBJ2-1; 9 positions match TRBD1. The CDR3 sequence is 16 residues long. Unmatched junction bases numbered 9, after V lost 6 bases and J lost 2 bases. Germline V gives CDR1 SGHNT, CDR2 YYREEE (reference sequence). CDR3 bases: TGTGCCAGCACCATCCCCGGGGACAGGGCCTACAATGAGCAGTTCTTC. It specifies CASTIPGDRAYNEQFF.

This clone was counted a few times. The chain employs TRBV5-6 and TRBJ2-3; 10 bases fit TRBD1. This CDR3 comprises 16 residues. The V gene's germline CDR1 is SGHDT and CDR2 YYEEEE. The junction had 6 bases not matched to a gene; V was cut back by 3 bases and J by 2 bases. CDR3 amino acids: CASSWEGQGYTDTQYF. CDR3 in DNA: TGTGCCAGCAGCTGGGAGGGACAGGGGTACACAGATACGCAGTATTTT.

This clone showed up just a few times. This rearrangement joins TRBV18 to TRBJ2-5, with a weak D call TRBD1 (6 bases). This CDR3 has 18 residues. Germline assignment: CDR1 KGHSH and CDR2 LQKENI. V dropped 0 bases and J dropped 0 bases, with 17 bases sitting between them. CDR3 nucleotide sequence: TGTGCCAGCTCACCACCGGGTTTAGGACAGCAAAACCAAGAGACCCAGTACTTC. Translating it yields CASSPPGLGQQNQETQYF.

This clone was counted at least ten times. This chain uses TRBV14 with TRBJ2-1, with 10 nucleotides matching TRBD2. Germline-derived CDR1 and CDR2 are SGHDN and FVKESK. V trimming: 4 bases; J trimming: 9 bases; junction bases outside the gene matches: 12. The CDR3 spans 16 residues. In DNA form, the CDR3 reads TGTGCCAGCAGCCCTACCGGGACTAGCGTTCTTCGTGAGCAGTTCTTC. This gives the protein CASSPTGTSVLREQFF. Complete variable domain (other parts from reference TRBV14 and TRBJ2-1): EAGVTQFPSHSVIEKGQTVTLRCDPISGHDNLYWYRRVMGKEIKFLLHFVKESKQDESGMPNNRFLAERTGGTYSTLKVQPAELEDSGVYFCASSPTGTSVLREQFFGPGTRLTVL.

The chain has TRBV4-2 and TRBJ1-5; D is possibly TRBD1 (5 bases). Germline assignment: CDR1 LGHNA and CDR2 YNFKEQ. This CDR3 contains 15 residues. Trimming cost V 1 base and J 2 bases, with 9 bases left between them. The DNA of the CDR3 is TGTGCCAGCAGCCAAGGGACGGGGGGCAATCAGCCCCAGCATTTT. It translates to CASSQGTGGNQPQHF.

V usage is TRBV30 and J usage is TRBJ2-7, with 10 bases aligning to TRBD1. The V segment lost 5 bases and the J segment 4 bases; nucleotides outside the gene matches: 5. Looked up from germline, CDR1 is GTSNPN and CDR2 is SVGIG (reference sequence). The CDR3 has 13 amino acids. CDR3 amino acids: CAWDRGQGYEQYF. The DNA of the CDR3 is TGTGCCTGGGACAGGGGGCAGGGGTACGAGCAGTACTTC. Full variable domain (missing parts from reference TRBV30 and TRBJ2-7): SQTIHQWPATLVQPVGSPLSLECTVEGTSNPNLYWYRQAAGRGLQLLFYSVGIGQISSEVPQNLSASRPQDRQFILSSKKLLLSDSGFYLCAWDRGQGYEQYFGPGTRLTVT.

The chain recombines TRBV2 with TRBJ2-7; D possibly corresponds to TRBD2 (6 bases). There are 14 residues in the CDR3. Per germline, CDR1 SNHLY and CDR2 FYNNEI. V lost 0 bases and J 4 bases, leaving 10 bases between the germline ends. The CDR3 DNA reads as TGTGCCAGCAGTGAAGCGGGGACTTTATACGAGCAGTACTTC. Protein: CASSEAGTLYEQYF.

Of note for this clone: At the DNA level, this CDR3 is encoded by other sequences in the same sample as well. The chain combines TRBV30 with TRBJ1-2; no reliable D call. Trimming cost V 4 bases and J 4 bases, with 13 bases left between them. This CDR3 is built from 13 residues. Germline-derived CDR1 and CDR2 are GTSNPN and SVGIG (reference sequence). The CDR3 loop is CAWTIAGIYGYTF. CDR3 bases: TGTGCCTGGACCATCGCGGGGATCTATGGCTACACCTTC.

Details on this clone: The identical CDR3 is also encoded by other nucleotide sequences in the sample. The V and J genes are TRBV6-6 and TRBJ1-5; TRBD1 matches 9 bases. This CDR3 has 14 amino acids. CDR1 MNHNY and CDR2 SVGAGI come from the germline V gene (reference sequence). The J segment lost 2 bases and the V segment lost 5 bases, leaving 1 base of the junction unmatched. CDR3 loop: CASSRTGGNQPQHF. CDR3 DNA: TGTGCCAGCAGTAGGACAGGGGGCAATCAGCCCCAGCATTTT.

In its sample, this clone was seen many times. The rearrangement links TRBV29-1 to TRBJ1-2; D call uncertain. CDR3 length: 12 residues. The V gene lost 4 bases and the J gene lost 0 bases, with 6 bases spanning the gap. CDR1 is SQVTM and CDR2 is ANQGSEA in the germline V gene. In DNA form, the CDR3 reads TGCAGCGTTGGTTTCACTAACTATGGCTACACCTTC. Amino acid sequence: CSVGFTNYGYTF.

This clone was detected many times. V and J are TRBV21-1 and TRBJ2-7; the table assigns TRBD1, which was not confirmed against the DNA. TRBV21-1 is termed a pseudogene. The CDR3 is 13 amino acids. The CDR3 bases are TGTGCCAGCAGCACTTCTACAGGGAACGAGCAGTACTTC. Translation: CASSTSTGNEQYF.

The chain joins TRBV4-2 to TRBJ1-2; D gene uncertain. Germline loops: CDR1 LGHNA, CDR2 YNFKEQ. V shed 1 base and J shed 1 base, with 13 bases lying between them. The CDR3 consists of 16 residues. CDR3 DNA sequence: TGTGCCAGCAGCCAAGCCTCCGTCGGGCTTAACTATGGCTACACCTTC. It translates to CASSQASVGLNYGYTF.

This clone turned up a few times. This same CDR3 is encoded by further DNA sequences in the sample. J is TRBJ2-1 and V is TRBV5-1; 8 bases match TRBD2. The V gene end was trimmed by 4 bases and the J gene end by 0 bases; junction bases not matched to a gene: 3. The CDR3 has 15 residues. Germline V gives CDR1 SGHRS, CDR2 YFSETQ. The CDR3 sequence: CASSPSGSSYNEQFF. As DNA, the CDR3 is TGCGCCAGCAGCCCCAGCGGGAGCTCCTACAATGAGCAGTTCTTC.

This clone was seen a handful of times. The genes are TRBV18 and TRBJ1-1, with D perhaps TRBD1 (5 bases). The CDR3 has 13 amino acids. Trimming cost V 6 bases and J 6 bases, with 14 bases left between them. Germline values: CDR1 KGHSH, CDR2 LQKENI. CDR3 nucleotides: TGTGCCAGCTCCTCCGCCACGGGGCCTGAAGCTTTCTTT. The encoded protein is CASSSATGPEAFF.

This clone occurred a few times. The rearrangement links TRBV5-4 to TRBJ1-2; 9 nucleotides match TRBD1. Germline CDR1 reads SGHNT; CDR2 reads YYREEE (reference sequence). After removal of 0 bases from V and 6 bases from J, the junction contained 6 bases not matched to a gene. The CDR3 totals 15 residues. This CDR3 is CASSLAPGQGHGYTF. CDR3 in DNA: TGTGCCAGCAGCTTGGCCCCGGGACAGGGACATGGCTACACCTTC.

This clone has more than one count but fewer than ten. This sequence joins TRBV11-3 and TRBJ2-7; D may be TRBD2 (6 bases). Trimming took off 5 bases at V and 9 bases at J, with 14 bases between the two ends. Germline CDR1 SGHNT, CDR2 YENEEA. The CDR3 spans 12 residues. This CDR3 reads CASSPSAGGQYF. The CDR3 DNA reads TGTGCCAGCAGCCCCTCCGCCGGGGGGCAGTACTTC. Full variable domain (rest looked up from reference TRBV11-3 and TRBJ2-7): EAGVVQSPRYKIIEKKQPVAFWCNPISGHNTLYWYLQNLGQGPELLIRYENEEAVDDSQLPKDRFSAERLKGVDSTLKIQPAELGDSAVYLCASSPSAGGQYFGPGTRLTVT.